Described below is a single T cell receptor beta chain sequence and its context. This record comes from a study of blood T cells in healthy people across ages. Primers used in a second PCR of roughly 7 to 12 cycles were a sample-barcoded 5' primer and a J-beta primer mix. Via MiXCR, TCRdb re-called the 5' RACE reads, giving one row per CDR3 protein. Found here are roughly 700,000 distinct CDR3 sequences, less than 40% of them singletons; the top ten hold less than 20%. The germline gives CDR1 MGHDK, CDR2 SYGVNS. This CDR3 has 11 amino acids. V was trimmed by 4 bases and J by 13 bases, leaving 8 bases between them.

The chain joins TRBV25-1 to TRBJ1-6; the D gene is possibly TRBD1 (6 bases). The sample consisted of blood. The origin of this receptor is a woman older than 75 in good health. CDR3 residues: CASSAGAPLHF. The DNA of the CDR3 is TGTGCCAGCAGTGCGGGGGCTCCCCTCCACTTT.